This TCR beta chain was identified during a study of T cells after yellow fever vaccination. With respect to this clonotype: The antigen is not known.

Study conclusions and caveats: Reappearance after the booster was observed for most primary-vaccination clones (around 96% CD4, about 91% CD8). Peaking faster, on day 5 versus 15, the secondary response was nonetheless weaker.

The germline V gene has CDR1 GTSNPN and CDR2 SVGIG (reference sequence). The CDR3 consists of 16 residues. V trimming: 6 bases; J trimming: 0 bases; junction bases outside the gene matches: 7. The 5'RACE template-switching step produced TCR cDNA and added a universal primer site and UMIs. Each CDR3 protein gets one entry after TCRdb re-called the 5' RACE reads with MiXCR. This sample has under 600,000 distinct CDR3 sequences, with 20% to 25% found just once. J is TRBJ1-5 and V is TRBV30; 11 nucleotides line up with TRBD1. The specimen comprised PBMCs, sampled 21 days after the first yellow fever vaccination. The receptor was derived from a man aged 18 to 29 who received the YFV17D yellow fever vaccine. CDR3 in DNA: TGTGCCTGCGGGACAGGGGGTGCGTATAGCAATCAGCCCCAGCATTTT. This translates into CACGTGGAYSNQPQHF.